Listed below are T cell receptor beta chains from one sample, sequenced in a study of blood T cell repertoires in COVID-19. TCRdb's copy holds only in-frame clones and misses some; the assay was immunoSEQ multiplex PCR. The repertoire holds about 250,000 clones, with roughly nine tenths as singletons. The sequenced sample consisted of PBMCs or T cells enriched from blood (not recorded which). The receptors were gathered from a young woman who had recovered from COVID-19. The CDR3 runs from the conserved cysteine through the conserved F or W. The size of a clone is reported for some rows only, either as once, few or many, or as a class for expanded clones.

size: few
V: TRBV5-4
J: TRBJ2-4
CDR3: CASSFSGGAKNIQYF

size: NA
V: TRBV28
J: TRBJ2-2
CDR3: CASSLSGTGTGELFF

size: NA
V: TRBV3-1/TRBV3-2
J: TRBJ2-7
CDR3: CASSQPGHGRGYEQYF

size: NA
V: TRBV18
J: TRBJ1-1
CDR3: CASSPSTGKNTEAFF

size: NA
V: TRBV4-2
J: TRBJ2-3
CDR3: CASSQVSRGMADTQYF

size: NA
V: TRBV14
J: TRBJ1-2
CDR3: CASSPRRQRPSGYTF

size: NA
V: TRBV13
J: TRBJ2-3
CDR3: CASSRIRDPSTTGGGDTQYF

size: NA
V: TRBV6-5
J: TRBJ1-2
CDR3: CASSYDMGNYGYTF

size: NA
V: TRBV20-1
J: TRBJ1-5
CDR3: CSASRLGPGGYNQPQHF

size: NA
V: TRBV5-4
J: TRBJ2-1
CDR3: CASSLGTGGNEQFF

size: NA
V: TRBV30
J: TRBJ1-1
CDR3: CAWSGWTEAFF

size: NA
V: TRBV3-1/TRBV3-2
J: TRBJ2-7
CDR3: CASSQGQGVYPYEQYF

size: NA
V: TRBV5-1
J: TRBJ2-7
CDR3: CASSAGTSGGSYEQYF

size: many
V: TRBV7-9
J: TRBJ1-1
CDR3: CASSPTGEVAFF

size: NA
V: TRBV15
J: TRBJ2-5
CDR3: CATSITTGQPWEETQYF

size: NA
V: TRBV5-1
J: TRBJ1-6
CDR3: CASSLKVAGSNNSPLHF

size: NA
V: TRBV7-2
J: TRBJ1-6
CDR3: CASSLFGTGVLEDSPLHF

size: NA
V: TRBV6-2/TRBV6-3
J: TRBJ1-4
CDR3: CASSYSRAVATNEKLFF

size: NA
V: TRBV25-1
J: TRBJ2-1
CDR3: CASTSRVTQNEQFF

size: NA
V: TRBV6-5
J: TRBJ1-2
CDR3: CASGQGPILGGYTF

size: NA
V: TRBV6-5
J: TRBJ1-1
CDR3: CASSYSSKGDTEAFF

size: NA
V: TRBV3-1/TRBV3-2
J: TRBJ2-3
CDR3: CASTERGARDTQYF

size: NA
V: TRBV28
J: TRBJ1-4
CDR3: CASRRTENEKLFF

size: NA
V: TRBV28
J: TRBJ1-2
CDR3: CASSSQDRGRYGYTF

size: once
V: TRBV4-1
J: TRBJ2-5
CDR3: CASSQVALIETQYF

size: NA
V: TRBV10-1
J: TRBJ2-7
CDR3: CASSWGRATVYEQYF

size: NA
V: TRBV5-6
J: TRBJ2-3
CDR3: CASSRGASATDTQYF

size: NA
V: TRBV3-1/TRBV3-2
J: TRBJ2-1
CDR3: CATGAAYNEQFF

size: NA
V: TRBV5-1
J: TRBJ2-7
CDR3: CASSLHQPGANEQYF

size: NA
V: TRBV5-6
J: TRBJ1-3
CDR3: CASSLNSLGNTIYF

size: NA
V: TRBV30
J: TRBJ1-4
CDR3: CAWSVRFGEELFF

size: NA
V: TRBV20-1
J: TRBJ2-3
CDR3: CSASRDYGGTQYF

size: few
V: TRBV6-5
J: TRBJ2-4
CDR3: CASDPRTVGGDIQYF

size: NA
V: TRBV28
J: TRBJ2-7
CDR3: CASRPAGGHREQYF

size: NA
V: TRBV10-2
J: TRBJ1-2
CDR3: CASSEMDRGPDGYTF